The clone carrying this T cell receptor beta chain is categorized as medium-sized (0.01 to 0.1%). Its antigen is as yet unknown. This entry is derived from a study of OX40 agonist ivuxolimab in advanced cancers. Study-level background: Participants could have had prior anti-PD-1, anti-PD-L1 or anti-CTLA-4 therapy, and around 40% had some.

With 3 bases removed from V and 2 bases from J, the gap between germline ends came to 10 bases. The CDR3 runs to 14 residues. The V gene's germline CDR1 is MNHNS and CDR2 SASEGT. The study, taken as a whole, reports: Compared with others, partial responders at 0.1-3.0 mg/kg displayed clonal expansion among the lowest.

Only in-frame clones appear in the TCRdb table, and some are missing; sequencing was by immunoSEQ multiplex PCR. The sample contains under 100,000 clones, roughly 80% of which appear only once. The sample consisted of CD4+ or CD8+ T cells sorted from blood, taken in a trial of the OX40 agonist ivuxolimab. The clonotype was recovered from an adult with an advanced solid tumor such as melanoma, head and neck, liver or kidney cancer. The J gene is TRBJ1-1, the V gene TRBV6-1; tentative D call: TRBD1 (6 bases). The CDR3 loop is CASSDLRGNTEAFF. CDR3 nucleotides: TGTGCCAGCAGTGACCTCAGGGGAAACACTGAAGCTTTCTTT.